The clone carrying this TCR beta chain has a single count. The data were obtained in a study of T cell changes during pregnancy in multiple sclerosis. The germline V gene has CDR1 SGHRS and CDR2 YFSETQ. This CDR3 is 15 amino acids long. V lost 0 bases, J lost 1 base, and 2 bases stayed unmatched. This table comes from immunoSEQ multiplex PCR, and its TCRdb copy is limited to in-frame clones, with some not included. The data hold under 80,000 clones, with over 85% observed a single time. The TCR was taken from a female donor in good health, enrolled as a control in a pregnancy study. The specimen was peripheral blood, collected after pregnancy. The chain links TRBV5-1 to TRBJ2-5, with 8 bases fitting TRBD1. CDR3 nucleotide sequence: TGCGCCAGCAGCTTGGGACAGGGGAGCCAAGAGACCCAGTACTTC. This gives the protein CASSLGQGSQETQYF. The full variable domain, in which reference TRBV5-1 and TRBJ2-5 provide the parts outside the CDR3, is KAGVTQTPRYLIKTRGQQVTLSCSPISGHRSVSWYQQTPGQGLQFLFEYFSETQRNKGNFPGRFSGRQFSNSRSEMNVSTLELGDSALYLCASSLGQGSQETQYFGPGTRLLVL.